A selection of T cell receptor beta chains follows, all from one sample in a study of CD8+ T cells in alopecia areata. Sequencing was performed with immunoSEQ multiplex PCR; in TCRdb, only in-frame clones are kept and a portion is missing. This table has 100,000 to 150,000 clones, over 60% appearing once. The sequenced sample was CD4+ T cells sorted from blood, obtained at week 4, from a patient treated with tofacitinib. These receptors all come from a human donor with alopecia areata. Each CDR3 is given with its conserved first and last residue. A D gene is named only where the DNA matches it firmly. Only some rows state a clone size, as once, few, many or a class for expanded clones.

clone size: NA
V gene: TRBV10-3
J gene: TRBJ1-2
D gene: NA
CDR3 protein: CAISEQTTNYGYTF
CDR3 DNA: TGTGCCATCAGTGAGCAGACGACCAACTATGGCTACACCTTC

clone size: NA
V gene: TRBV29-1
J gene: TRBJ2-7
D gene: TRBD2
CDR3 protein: CSVGLVGEQYF
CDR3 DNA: TGCAGCGTAGGACTAGTCGGGGAGCAGTACTTC

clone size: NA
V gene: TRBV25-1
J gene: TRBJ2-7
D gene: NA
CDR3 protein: CASSDHSYEQYF
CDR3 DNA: TGTGCCAGCAGTGATCACAGCTACGAGCAGTACTTC

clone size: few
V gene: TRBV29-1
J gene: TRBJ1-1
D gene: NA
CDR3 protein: CSVAEPHGTEAFF
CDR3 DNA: TGCAGCGTTGCGGAGCCCCATGGCACTGAAGCTTTCTTT

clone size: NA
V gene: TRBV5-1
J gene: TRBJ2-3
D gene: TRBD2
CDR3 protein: CASSLSGTSGRTDTDTQYF
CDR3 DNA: TGCGCCAGCAGCTTGTCCGGGACTAGCGGGAGGACTGACACAGATACGCAGTATTTT

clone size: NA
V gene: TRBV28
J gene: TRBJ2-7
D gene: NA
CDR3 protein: CASEGRAQVAYEQYF
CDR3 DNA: TGTGCCAGCGAAGGACGGGCACAGGTTGCCTACGAGCAGTACTTC

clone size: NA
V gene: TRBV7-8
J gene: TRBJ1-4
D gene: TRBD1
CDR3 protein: CASSSRPDRGSEKLFF
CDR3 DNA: TGTGCCAGCAGCTCTAGGCCGGACAGGGGCAGTGAAAAACTGTTTTTT

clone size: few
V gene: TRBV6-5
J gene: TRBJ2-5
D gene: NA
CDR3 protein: CASSFTGKETQYF
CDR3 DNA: TGTGCCAGCAGCTTCACAGGGAAAGAGACCCAGTACTTC

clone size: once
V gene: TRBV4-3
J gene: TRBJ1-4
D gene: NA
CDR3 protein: CASSQGWTNEKLFF
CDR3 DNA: TGCGCCAGCAGCCAAGGGTGGACTAATGAAAAACTGTTTTTT

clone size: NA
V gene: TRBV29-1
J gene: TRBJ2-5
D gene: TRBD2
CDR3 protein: CSARTSGRETQYF
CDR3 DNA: TGCAGCGCACGGACTAGCGGGAGAGAGACCCAGTACTTC

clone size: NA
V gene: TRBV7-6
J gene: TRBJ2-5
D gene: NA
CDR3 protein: CASSLNSGQETQYF
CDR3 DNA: TGTGCCAGCAGCTTAAACAGCGGACAAGAGACCCAGTACTTC

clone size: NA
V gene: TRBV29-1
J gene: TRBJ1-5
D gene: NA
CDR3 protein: CSVAISGDQPQHF
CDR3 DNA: TGCAGCGTCGCAATCTCAGGGGATCAGCCCCAGCATTTT

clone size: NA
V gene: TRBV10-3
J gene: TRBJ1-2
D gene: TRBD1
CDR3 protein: CAISEGTGGNGYTF
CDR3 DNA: TGTGCCATCAGTGAGGGGACAGGGGGCAATGGCTACACCTTC

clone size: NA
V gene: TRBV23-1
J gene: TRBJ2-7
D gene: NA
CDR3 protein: CASSLSLGQYF
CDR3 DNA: TGCGCCAGCAGTCTTTCCCTGGGCCAGTACTTC

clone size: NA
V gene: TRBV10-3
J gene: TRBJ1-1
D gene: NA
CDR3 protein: CAISGGGSGTEAFF
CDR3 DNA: TGTGCCATCAGTGGGGGTGGGTCGGGCACTGAAGCTTTCTTT

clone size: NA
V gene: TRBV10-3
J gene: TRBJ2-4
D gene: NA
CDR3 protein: CAISEVVSDIQYF
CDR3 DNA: TGTGCCATCAGTGAGGTGGTTTCGGACATTCAGTACTTC

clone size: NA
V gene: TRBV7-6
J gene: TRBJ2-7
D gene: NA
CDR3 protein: CASSARYTGSLEQYF
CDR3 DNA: TGTGCCAGCAGCGCCCGCTACACAGGGTCCCTCGAGCAGTACTTC

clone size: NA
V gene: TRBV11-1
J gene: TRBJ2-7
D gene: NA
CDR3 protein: CASSPHRSYEQYF
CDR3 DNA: TGTGCCAGCAGCCCCCACAGGTCCTACGAGCAGTACTTC

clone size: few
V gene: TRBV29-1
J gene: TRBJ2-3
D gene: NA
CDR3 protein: CSVRRGGTAPDTQYF
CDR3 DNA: TGCAGCGTAAGAAGAGGGGGGACGGCCCCCGATACGCAGTATTTT

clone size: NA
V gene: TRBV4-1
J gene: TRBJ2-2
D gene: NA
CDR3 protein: CASSQAIRVLADPGELFF
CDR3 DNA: TGCGCCAGCAGCCAAGCAATCAGGGTCCTCGCTGATCCGGGGGAGCTGTTTTTT

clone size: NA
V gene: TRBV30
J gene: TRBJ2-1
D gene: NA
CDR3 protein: CAWSVAGYNEQFF
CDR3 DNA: TGTGCCTGGAGCGTGGCGGGGTACAATGAGCAGTTCTTC

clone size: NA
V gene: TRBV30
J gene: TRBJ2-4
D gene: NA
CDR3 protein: CAWSEGVGIQYF
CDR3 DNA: TGTGCCTGGAGTGAAGGAGTGGGCATTCAGTACTTC

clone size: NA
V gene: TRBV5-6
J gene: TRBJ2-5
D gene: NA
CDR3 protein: CASSLGPGRQETQYF
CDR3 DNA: TGTGCCAGCAGCTTGGGGCCAGGGAGGCAAGAGACCCAGTACTTC

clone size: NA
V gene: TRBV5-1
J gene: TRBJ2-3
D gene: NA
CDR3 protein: CASSRRTGSTDTQYF
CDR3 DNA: TGCGCCAGCAGCCGCCGGACGGGCAGCACAGATACGCAGTATTTT

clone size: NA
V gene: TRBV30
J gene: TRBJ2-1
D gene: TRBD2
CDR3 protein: CAWVTSGMVNEQFF
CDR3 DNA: TGTGCCTGGGTAACTAGCGGGATGGTCAATGAGCAGTTCTTC

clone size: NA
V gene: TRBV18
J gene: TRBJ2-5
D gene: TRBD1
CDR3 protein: CASSTGTGSGETQYF
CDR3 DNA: TGTGCCAGCTCAACCGGGACAGGGTCTGGAGAGACCCAGTACTTC

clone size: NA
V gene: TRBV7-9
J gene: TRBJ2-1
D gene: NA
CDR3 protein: CASSYYQDGVSDEQFF
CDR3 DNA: TGTGCCAGCAGTTACTATCAGGATGGGGTTTCAGATGAGCAGTTCTTC

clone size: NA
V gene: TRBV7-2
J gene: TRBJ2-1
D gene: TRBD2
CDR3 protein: CASSFTGGPEQFF
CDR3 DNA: TGTGCCAGCAGCTTTACGGGAGGGCCCGAGCAGTTCTTC

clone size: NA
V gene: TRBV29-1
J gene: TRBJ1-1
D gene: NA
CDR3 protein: CSVTGGGTEAFF
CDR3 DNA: TGCAGCGTTACAGGCGGGGGCACTGAAGCTTTCTTT

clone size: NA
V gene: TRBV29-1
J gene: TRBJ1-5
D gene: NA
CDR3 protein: CSVSDGNQPQHF
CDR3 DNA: TGCAGCGTTTCGGACGGCAATCAGCCCCAGCATTTT

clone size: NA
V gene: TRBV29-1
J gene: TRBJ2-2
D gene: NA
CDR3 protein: CSVEMSRGNTGELFF
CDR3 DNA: TGCAGCGTTGAAATGTCCAGGGGGAACACCGGGGAGCTGTTTTTT

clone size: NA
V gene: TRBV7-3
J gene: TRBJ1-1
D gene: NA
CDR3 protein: CAAEMNTEAFF
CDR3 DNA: TGTGCCGCAGAGATGAACACTGAAGCTTTCTTT

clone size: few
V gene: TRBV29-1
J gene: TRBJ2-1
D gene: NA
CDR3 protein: CSVWDGVNEQFF
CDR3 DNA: TGCAGCGTTTGGGATGGCGTAAATGAGCAGTTCTTC

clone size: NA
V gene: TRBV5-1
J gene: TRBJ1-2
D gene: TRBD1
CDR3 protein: CASSSLQGLYGYTF
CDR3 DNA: TGCGCCAGCAGCTCGTTACAGGGGCTCTATGGCTACACCTTC

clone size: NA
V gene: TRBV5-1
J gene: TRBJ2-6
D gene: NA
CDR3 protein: CASSFTPGDAGANVLTF
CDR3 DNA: TGCGCCAGCAGCTTCACACCGGGGGATGCAGGGGCCAACGTCCTGACTTTC

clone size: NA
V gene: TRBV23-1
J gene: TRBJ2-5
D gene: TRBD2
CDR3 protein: CASTPRGGQVDQETQYF
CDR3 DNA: TGCGCCAGCACCCCCCGGGGGGGACAAGTCGACCAAGAGACCCAGTACTTC

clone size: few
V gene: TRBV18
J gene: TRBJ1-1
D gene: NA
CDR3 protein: CASSPRVAEAFF
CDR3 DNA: TGTGCCAGCTCACCGAGGGTGGCTGAAGCTTTCTTT

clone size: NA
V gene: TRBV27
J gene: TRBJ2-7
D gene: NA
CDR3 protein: CASSLQVHYEQYF
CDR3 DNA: TGTGCCAGCAGTTTACAGGTCCACTACGAGCAGTACTTC

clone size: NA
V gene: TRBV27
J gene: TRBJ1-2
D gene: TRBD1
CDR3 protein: CASSSGTGVQRYTF
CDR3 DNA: TGTGCCAGCAGTTCAGGGACAGGGGTTCAACGCTACACCTTC

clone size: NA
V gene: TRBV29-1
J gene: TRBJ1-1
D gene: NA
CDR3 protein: CSGGGNTEAFF
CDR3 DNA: TGCAGCGGGGGAGGGAACACTGAAGCTTTCTTT

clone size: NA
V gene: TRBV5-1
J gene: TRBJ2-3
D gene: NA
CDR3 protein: CASSLSARVTDTQYF
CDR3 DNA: TGCGCCAGCAGCTTGTCAGCAAGAGTCACAGATACGCAGTATTTT

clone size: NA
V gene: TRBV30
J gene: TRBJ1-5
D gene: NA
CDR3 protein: CAWSVERHNQPQHF
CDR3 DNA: TGTGCCTGGAGTGTAGAACGCCACAATCAGCCCCAGCATTTT

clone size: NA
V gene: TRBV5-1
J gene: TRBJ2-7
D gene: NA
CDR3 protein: CASSLDRETSYEQYF
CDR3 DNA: TGCGCCAGCAGCTTGGACAGGGAAACGTCCTACGAGCAGTACTTC

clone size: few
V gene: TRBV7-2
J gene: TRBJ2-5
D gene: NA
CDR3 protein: CASSLEMTQYF
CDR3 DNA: TGTGCCAGCAGCCTGGAGATGACCCAGTACTTC

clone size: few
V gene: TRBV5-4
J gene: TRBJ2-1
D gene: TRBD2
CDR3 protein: CASSLSGAGGISEQFF
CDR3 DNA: TGTGCCAGCAGCTTGTCTGGAGCGGGAGGAATCAGTGAGCAGTTCTTC

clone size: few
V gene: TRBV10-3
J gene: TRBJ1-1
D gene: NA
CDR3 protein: CAISEAGNTEAFF
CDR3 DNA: TGTGCCATCAGTGAGGCCGGGAACACTGAAGCTTTCTTT

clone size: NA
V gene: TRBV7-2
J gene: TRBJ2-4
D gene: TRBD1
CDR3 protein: CASSSPTGVKNIQYF
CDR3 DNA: TGTGCCAGCAGCTCCCCTACAGGGGTCAAAAACATTCAGTACTTC

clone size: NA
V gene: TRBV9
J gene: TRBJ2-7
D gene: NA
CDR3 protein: CASSVGGLGTRSYEQYF
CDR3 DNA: TGTGCCAGCAGCGTAGGAGGGTTGGGGACCCGCTCCTACGAGCAGTACTTC

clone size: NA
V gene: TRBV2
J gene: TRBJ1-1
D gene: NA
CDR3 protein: CASSVSGADTEAFF
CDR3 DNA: TGTGCCAGCAGTGTTTCGGGGGCTGACACTGAAGCTTTCTTT

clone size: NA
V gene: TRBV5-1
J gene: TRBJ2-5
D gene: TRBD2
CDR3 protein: CASSFTSGSIQETQYF
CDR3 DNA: TGCGCCAGCAGCTTTACTAGCGGGAGCATCCAAGAGACCCAGTACTTC

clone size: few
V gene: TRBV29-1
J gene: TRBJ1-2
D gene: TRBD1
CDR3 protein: CSARGQGAGNGYTF
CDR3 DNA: TGCAGCGCCAGGGGACAGGGGGCAGGGAATGGCTACACCTTC

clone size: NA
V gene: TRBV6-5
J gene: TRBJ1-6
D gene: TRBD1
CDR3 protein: CASSRQGGSPLHF
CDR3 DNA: TGTGCCAGCAGCCGACAGGGAGGTTCACCCCTCCACTTT

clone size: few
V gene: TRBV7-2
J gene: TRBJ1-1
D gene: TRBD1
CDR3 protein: CASAQQGRNTEAFF
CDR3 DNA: TGTGCCAGCGCGCAACAGGGGAGAAACACTGAAGCTTTCTTT

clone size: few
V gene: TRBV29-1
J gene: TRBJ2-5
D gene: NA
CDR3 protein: CSVEGRAQETQYF
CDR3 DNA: TGCAGCGTTGAGGGCAGGGCCCAAGAGACCCAGTACTTC

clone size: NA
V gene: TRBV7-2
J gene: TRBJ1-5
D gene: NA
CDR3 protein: CASSLGSQPQHF
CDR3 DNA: TGTGCCAGCAGCTTGGGGAGTCAGCCCCAGCATTTT

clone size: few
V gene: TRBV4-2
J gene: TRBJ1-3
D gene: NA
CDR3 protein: CASSREGRGNTIYF
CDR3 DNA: TGTGCCAGCAGCCGGGAGGGAAGGGGGAACACCATATATTTT

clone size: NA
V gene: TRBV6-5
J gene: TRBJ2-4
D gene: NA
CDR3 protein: CASSYSRSLTGNIQYF
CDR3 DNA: TGTGCCAGCAGTTACTCGAGGTCCCTTACAGGAAACATTCAGTACTTC

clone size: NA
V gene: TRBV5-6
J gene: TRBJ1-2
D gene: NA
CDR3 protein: CASSLVPGGYTF
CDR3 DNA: TGTGCCAGCAGCTTGGTACCCGGTGGCTACACCTTC

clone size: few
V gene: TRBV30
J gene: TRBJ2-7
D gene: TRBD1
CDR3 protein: CACGTDYEQYF
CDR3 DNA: TGTGCCTGCGGGACAGATTACGAGCAGTACTTC

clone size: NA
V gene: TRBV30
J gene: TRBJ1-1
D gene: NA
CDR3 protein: CAWSGGRNTEAFF
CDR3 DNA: TGTGCCTGGAGTGGGGGCAGAAACACTGAAGCTTTCTTT